This T cell receptor beta chain was obtained from a study of shared clonotypes between healthy human individuals. Libraries were prepared by immunoSEQ multiplex PCR; TCRdb keeps only in-frame clonotypes and omits some of them. The sample has 2 million to 2.5 million clones; 80% to 95% are singletons. As regards this clone: This specimen includes other DNA sequences encoding the same CDR3.

Germline V gene lookup returns CDR1 KGHSH and CDR2 LQKENI. The V end lost 3 bases, the J end lost 8 bases, and 5 bases lay between the germline ends. This CDR3 comprises 11 residues. The gene calls are TRBV18 and TRBJ2-1; D is ambiguous. This TCR was sampled from a man younger than 35 in good health. Some clones in this sample may be carry-over from other donors' samples. The sample taken for sequencing was naive CD4+ T cells from PBMCs. As for subset: CD45RA+ positively selected. CDR3 in DNA: TGTGCCAGCTCACCTTCGGATGAGCAGTTCTTC. Its translation: CASSPSDEQFF. Filled out from reference TRBV18 and TRBJ2-1, the complete variable domain reads NAGVMQNPRHLVRRRGQEARLRCSPMKGHSHVYWYRQLPEEGLKFMVYLQKENIIDESGMPKERFSAEFPKEGPSILRIQQVVRGDSAAYFCASSPSDEQFFGPGTRLTVL.